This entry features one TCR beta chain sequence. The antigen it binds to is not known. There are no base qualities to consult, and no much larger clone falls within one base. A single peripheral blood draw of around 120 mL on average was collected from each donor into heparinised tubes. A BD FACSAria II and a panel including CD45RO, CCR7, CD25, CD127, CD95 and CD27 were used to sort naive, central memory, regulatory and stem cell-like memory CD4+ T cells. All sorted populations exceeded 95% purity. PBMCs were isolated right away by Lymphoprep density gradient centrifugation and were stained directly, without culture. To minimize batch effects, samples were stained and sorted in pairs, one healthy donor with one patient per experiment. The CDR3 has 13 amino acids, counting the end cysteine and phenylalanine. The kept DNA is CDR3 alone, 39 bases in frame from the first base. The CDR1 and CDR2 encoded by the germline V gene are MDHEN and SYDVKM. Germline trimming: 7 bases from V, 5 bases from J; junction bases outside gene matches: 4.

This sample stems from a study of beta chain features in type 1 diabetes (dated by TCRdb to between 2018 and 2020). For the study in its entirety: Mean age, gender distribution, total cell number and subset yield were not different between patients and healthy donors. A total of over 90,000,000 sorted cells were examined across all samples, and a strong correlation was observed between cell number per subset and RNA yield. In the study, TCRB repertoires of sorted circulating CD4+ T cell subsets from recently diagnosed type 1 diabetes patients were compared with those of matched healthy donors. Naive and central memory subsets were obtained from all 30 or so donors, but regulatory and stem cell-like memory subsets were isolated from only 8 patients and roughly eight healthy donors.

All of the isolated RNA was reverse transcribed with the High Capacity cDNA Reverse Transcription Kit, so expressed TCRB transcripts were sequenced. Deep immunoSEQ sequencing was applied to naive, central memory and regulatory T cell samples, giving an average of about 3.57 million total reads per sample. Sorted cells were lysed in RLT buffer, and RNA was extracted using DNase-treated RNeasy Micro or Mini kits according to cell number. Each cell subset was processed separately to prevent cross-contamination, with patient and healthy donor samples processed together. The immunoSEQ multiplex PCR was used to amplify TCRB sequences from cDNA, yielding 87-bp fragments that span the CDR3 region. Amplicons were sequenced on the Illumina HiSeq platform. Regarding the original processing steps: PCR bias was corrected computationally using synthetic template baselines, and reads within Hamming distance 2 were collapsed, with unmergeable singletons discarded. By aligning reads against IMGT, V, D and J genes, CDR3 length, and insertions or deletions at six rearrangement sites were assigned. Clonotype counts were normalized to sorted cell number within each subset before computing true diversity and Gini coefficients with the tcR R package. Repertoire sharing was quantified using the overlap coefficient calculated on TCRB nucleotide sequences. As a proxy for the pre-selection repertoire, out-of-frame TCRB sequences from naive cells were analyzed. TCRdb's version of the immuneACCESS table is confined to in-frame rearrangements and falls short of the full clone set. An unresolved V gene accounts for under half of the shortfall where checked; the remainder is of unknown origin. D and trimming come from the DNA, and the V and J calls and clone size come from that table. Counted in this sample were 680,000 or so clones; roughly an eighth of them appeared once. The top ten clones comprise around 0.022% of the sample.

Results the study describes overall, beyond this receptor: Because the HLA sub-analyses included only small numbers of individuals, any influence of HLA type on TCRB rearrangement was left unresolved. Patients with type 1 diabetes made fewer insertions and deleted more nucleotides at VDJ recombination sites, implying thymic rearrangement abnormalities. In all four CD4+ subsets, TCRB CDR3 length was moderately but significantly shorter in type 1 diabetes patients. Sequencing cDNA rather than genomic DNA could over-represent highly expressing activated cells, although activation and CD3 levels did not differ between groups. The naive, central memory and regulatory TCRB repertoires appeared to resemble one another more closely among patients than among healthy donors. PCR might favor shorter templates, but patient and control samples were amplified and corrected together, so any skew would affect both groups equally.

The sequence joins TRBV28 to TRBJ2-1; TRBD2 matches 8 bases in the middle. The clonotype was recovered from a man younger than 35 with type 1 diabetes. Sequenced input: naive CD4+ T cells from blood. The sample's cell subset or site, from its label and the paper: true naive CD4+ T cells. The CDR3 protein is CASKDGGDNEQFF. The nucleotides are TGTGCCAGCAAGGACGGGGGGGACAATGAGCAGTTCTTC.